The 9 T cell receptor beta chains given below trace back to one sample, sequenced in a study of T cells after yellow fever vaccination. TCRdb reprocessed the 5' RACE reads via MiXCR and lists one record per CDR3 protein. The sample shows 140,000 to 150,000 distinct CDR3 sequences, 5% to 7.5% of them seen only once. The source material was CD4+ T cells sorted from PBMCs, sampled 10 days after the yellow fever booster vaccination. These TCRs come from a young man who received the YFV17D yellow fever vaccine.

This clonotype has at least ten counts. This chain joins TRBV6-2 or TRBV6-3 and TRBJ2-5; 13 positions agree with TRBD2. The CDR3 spans 18 residues. With 2 bases clipped from V and 3 bases from J, the junction kept 9 bases outside the gene matches. The germline CDR1 and CDR2 sequences are MNHEY and SVGEGT. The CDR3 bases are TGTGCCAGCAGTTACCCGCTGACTAGCGGGAGGATTGAAGAGACCCAGTACTTC. Its protein product is CASSYPLTSGRIEETQYF.

In its sample, this clonotype was seen a few times. The gene calls are TRBV7-2 and TRBJ2-2; 12 bases are a match to TRBD1. Per the germline V gene, CDR1 is SGHTA and CDR2 is FQGNSA. There are 15 residues in the CDR3. The CDR3 loop is CATGQGAAGTGELFF. The CDR3, as DNA: TGTGCTACGGGACAGGGGGCAGCGGGTACCGGGGAGCTGTTTTTT.

Ten or more counts support this clonotype. The chain links TRBV7-2 to TRBJ2-4; possibly TRBD1 or TRBD2 for D (6 bases each). CDR1 is SGHTA, CDR2 FQGNSA, per germline. The CDR3 spans 14 residues. V lost 3 bases and J 6 bases, leaving 12 bases between the germline ends. The CDR3 DNA reads as TGTGCCAGCAGCTTCCACGGGGGCCGAAACATTCAGTACTTC. Encoded protein: CASSFHGGRNIQYF.

The V and J genes are TRBV6-1 and TRBJ2-2; 9 nucleotides match TRBD1. The CDR3 length is 16 residues. With 6 bases clipped from V and 6 bases from J, the junction kept 11 bases outside the gene matches. Germline V gene sequence: CDR1 MNHNS, CDR2 SASEGT. CDR3 DNA: TGTGCCAGCAGGCGTACAGGGGGCAGCTGGGCCGGGGAGCTGTTTTTT. Its protein product is CASRRTGGSWAGELFF.

This clonotype showed up many times. The chain joins TRBV19 to TRBJ2-3; no clear D gene. There are 15 residues in the CDR3. The germline gives CDR1 LNHDA, CDR2 SQIVND (reference sequence). The germline V and J ends were trimmed by 2 bases and 2 bases, with 11 bases remaining between them. CDR3 in DNA: TGTGCCAGTAGTATACAGGACCTAAACACAGATACGCAGTATTTT. Its translation: CASSIQDLNTDTQYF.

This clonotype was found many times. The V call is TRBV7-2, the J call TRBJ2-3, with D perhaps matching TRBD2 (5 bases). CDR3 length: 14 residues. The V and J ends lost 10 bases and 2 bases respectively, with 16 bases between them. Germline V gives CDR1 SGHTA, CDR2 FQGNSA. The DNA for the CDR3 is TGTGCCATCCACGCCCGGGGAGTCACAGATACGCAGTATTTT. Its translation is CAIHARGVTDTQYF.

V usage is TRBV19 and J usage is TRBJ2-1; TRBD2 is a possible D gene (6 bases). CDR3 length equals 15 residues. In germline, CDR1 is LNHDA, CDR2 SQIVND (reference sequence). Between the trimmed V and J ends, which lost 4 bases and 7 bases, there was a span of 17 bases. The CDR3 loop reads CASSRRDIVVNEQFF. The DNA of the CDR3 is TGTGCCAGTAGTAGGAGGGATATCGTTGTTAATGAGCAGTTCTTC. The whole variable domain, remainder taken from reference TRBV19 and TRBJ2-1, is DGGITQSPKYLFRKEGQNVTLSCEQNLNHDAMYWYRQDPGQGLRLIYYSQIVNDFQKGDIAEGYSVSREKKESFPLTVTSAQKNPTAFYLCASSRRDIVVNEQFFGPGTRLTVL.

The chain links TRBV20-1 to TRBJ2-7; D perhaps matches TRBD1 (6 bases). The length of the CDR3 is 15 residues. Germline V gene data show CDR1 as DFQATT and CDR2 as SNEGSKA (reference sequence). V was shortened by 6 bases and J by 1 base, with 19 bases between the two germline ends. The CDR3 bases are TGCAGTGCGCCTCACACCGGCACAGGGTCCTACGAGCAGTACTTC. Protein product: CSAPHTGTGSYEQYF.

This clonotype was found many times. The genes are TRBV5-1 and TRBJ2-7, with D possibly matching TRBD2 (6 bases). V was cut by 0 bases and J by 3 bases, with 10 bases left in between. The germline gives CDR1 SGHRS, CDR2 YFSETQ. The CDR3 covers 14 residues. The CDR3: CASSLASVNYEQYF. The CDR3 bases are TGCGCCAGCAGCTTGGCTAGCGTGAACTACGAGCAGTACTTC.